The 20 T cell receptor beta chains below were found in one sample sequenced in a study of shared clonotypes between healthy human individuals. This table comes from immunoSEQ multiplex PCR, and its TCRdb copy is limited to in-frame clones, with some not included. Among around 700,000 clones listed, roughly 73% were seen once. Material for sequencing was memory CD4+ T cells sorted from blood. Subset defined: CD45RA-negative fraction. These receptors all stem from a woman aged 25 to 39 in good health.

This chain links TRBV6-1 with TRBJ1-5; D is undetermined. Germline V gives CDR1 MNHNS, CDR2 SASEGT. Trimming removed 4 bases at V and 7 bases at J, with 8 bases between. The CDR3 sequence is 12 residues long. The CDR3: CASSGGWQPQHF. CDR3 sequence (DNA): TGTGCCAGCAGTGGGGGTTGGCAGCCCCAGCATTTT.

The chain recombines TRBV5-5 with TRBJ1-1, with D tentatively TRBD1 (5 bases). V lost 2 bases to trimming and J lost 0 bases, with 11 bases between them. The CDR3 totals 15 residues. Germline V gene sequence: CDR1 SGHKS, CDR2 YYEKEE (reference sequence). CDR3 nucleotide sequence: TGTGCCAGCAGCTTCAGCGACAGCTTGAACACTGAAGCTTTCTTT. Protein product: CASSFSDSLNTEAFF.

The gene calls are TRBV9 and TRBJ2-5; D possibly corresponds to TRBD2 (5 bases). CDR1 is SGDLS and CDR2 is YYNGEE in the germline V gene. V was clipped by 0 bases and J by 7 bases, with 10 bases between them. The CDR3 consists of 13 residues. The CDR3 DNA reads as TGTGCCAGCAGCGTAGAAGCTAGCAGGACCCAGTACTTC. Translation gives CASSVEASRTQYF. Complete variable domain (other parts from reference TRBV9 and TRBJ2-5): DSGVTQTPKHLITATGQRVTLRCSPRSGDLSVYWYQQSLDQGLQFLIQYYNGEERAKGNILERFSAQQFPDLHSELNLSSLELGDSALYFCASSVEASRTQYFGPGTRLLVL.

This clone was seen ten or more times. This rearrangement joins TRBV7-2 to TRBJ2-7; 7 bases are shared with TRBD1. V lost 4 bases to trimming and J lost 2 bases; unmatched junction nucleotides: 8. This CDR3 spans 15 amino acids. Germline V CDR1 and CDR2: SGHTA, FQGNSA. DNA of the CDR3: TGTGCCAGCAGCTACGCCAGGGACAGACCCTACGAGCAGTACTTC. Its translation: CASSYARDRPYEQYF.

The chain joins TRBV30 to TRBJ1-3; D remains unclear. This CDR3 has 13 amino acids. Trimming removed 2 bases from V and 3 bases from J, with 8 bases in between. Germline V gene data show CDR1 as GTSNPN and CDR2 as SVGIG (reference sequence). The CDR3 bases are TGTGCCTGGAGTCGAGGATTTGGAAACACCATATATTTT. It specifies CAWSRGFGNTIYF.

This clone was seen at least ten times. The rearrangement joins TRBV19 to TRBJ1-4, with D unclear. Germline V lookup: CDR1 LNHDA, CDR2 SQIVND (reference sequence). The CDR3 is 13 residues long. Trimming stripped 11 bases from V and 1 base from J, with 11 bases between. The CDR3 loop is CASSPVTNEKLFF. CDR3 nucleotide sequence: TGTGCCTCCAGTCCGGTAACTAATGAAAAACTGTTTTTT.

This clone was recorded once. Other nucleotide sequences in the sample specify the same CDR3. This chain joins TRBV7-9 and TRBJ2-7, with 7 bases lining up with TRBD1. The CDR3 extends over 13 amino acids. The ends lost 5 bases at V and 2 bases at J; junction bases unmatched: 3. Germline V lookup: CDR1 SEHNR, CDR2 FQNEAQ (reference sequence). The CDR3 DNA is TGTGCCAGCAGCCTGACAGGGCCCTACGAGCAGTACTTC. Translation gives CASSLTGPYEQYF.

The chain links TRBV11-3 to TRBJ2-1; D is ambiguous. The CDR3 extends over 14 amino acids. Trimming stripped 1 base from V and 1 base from J, with 5 bases between. Germline loops: CDR1 SGHNT, CDR2 YENEEA. The DNA of the CDR3 is TGTGCCAGCAGCTTAGGACGTTCCTACAATGAGCAGTTCTTC. Translating it yields CASSLGRSYNEQFF.

V and J are TRBV5-6 and TRBJ1-1; 7 bases map to TRBD1. There are 16 residues in the CDR3. Germline CDR1 and CDR2: SGHDT and YYEEEE. Trimming cost V 4 bases and J 1 base; bases outside gene matches: 10. The CDR3 sequence: CASSPGTVRGNTEAFF. CDR3 coding DNA: TGTGCCAGCAGCCCCGGGACAGTCCGAGGGAACACTGAAGCTTTCTTT.

The chain recombines TRBV28 with TRBJ2-1; 7 nucleotides match TRBD2. V dropped 2 bases and J dropped 7; count of bases not matched to a gene: 17. Germline lookup yields CDR1 MDHEN and CDR2 SYDVKM. The CDR3 covers 18 residues. The CDR3 nucleotides are TGTGCCAGCAGTTTACCCCACGGGCGGGGAGGGCCGTTTAATGAGCAGTTCTTC. Amino acids: CASSLPHGRGGPFNEQFF.

The rearrangement links TRBV19 to TRBJ2-2; TRBD2 aligns across 8 bases. The germline V gene has CDR1 LNHDA and CDR2 SQIVND (reference sequence). The CDR3 is 15 amino acids. V lost 3 bases and J lost 3; bases outside the gene matches: 3. The CDR3 loop reads CASSILGLDTGELFF. The CDR3, as DNA: TGTGCCAGTAGTATCCTGGGACTAGACACCGGGGAGCTGTTTTTT.

The rearrangement uses TRBV11-2 and TRBJ2-7; 7 bases match TRBD2. The germline V gene encodes CDR1 SGHAT and CDR2 FQNNGV. The J segment lost 2 bases and the V segment lost 5 bases, leaving 12 bases of the junction unmatched. The CDR3 is 16 amino acids. CDR3 region: CASSEQPSGTTYEQYF. The CDR3 coding sequence is TGTGCCAGCAGCGAACAACCTAGCGGAACCACCTACGAGCAGTACTTC.

The rearrangement uses TRBV7-7 and TRBJ2-3; D ambiguous. V lost 0 bases to trimming and J lost 8 bases, with 9 bases between them. The length of the CDR3 is 13 residues. Looked up from germline, CDR1 is SSHAT and CDR2 is FNYEAQ (reference sequence). CDR3 sequence (DNA): TGTGCCAGCAGCTTAGCGGAGAAGGGTACGCAGTATTTT. This gives the protein CASSLAEKGTQYF.

The V and J genes are TRBV30 and TRBJ2-3; the match to TRBD2 covers 9 bases. The CDR3 loop spans 16 amino acids. The J segment lost 5 bases and the V segment lost 2 bases, leaving 11 bases of the junction unmatched. Germline CDR1 GTSNPN, CDR2 SVGIG (reference sequence). In DNA, the CDR3 is TGTGCCTGGAGTCCCGGCTTAGCGGGAGTAAGAGATACGCAGTATTTT. Its protein is CAWSPGLAGVRDTQYF.

The chain links TRBV7-9 to TRBJ2-7; weak D call: TRBD1 (5 bases). V was clipped by 5 bases and J by 6 bases, with 20 bases between them. Per germline, CDR1 SEHNR and CDR2 FQNEAQ (reference sequence). The CDR3 extends over 15 amino acids. The DNA of the CDR3 is TGTGCCAGCAGCCCCAGAACCGGACATACTTCCGAGCAGTACTTC. It encodes CASSPRTGHTSEQYF.

The table lists this clone with a few counts. The chain has TRBV6-5 and TRBJ2-3; 7 bases agree with TRBD2. Germline V gives CDR1 MNHEY, CDR2 SVGAGI. The CDR3 sequence is 14 residues long. V lost 3 bases to trimming and J lost 5 bases; unmatched junction nucleotides: 5. The CDR3 here is CASSYAGAVDTQYF. CDR3 in DNA: TGTGCCAGCAGTTATGCGGGAGCGGTAGATACGCAGTATTTT.

The rearrangement joins TRBV25-1 to TRBJ1-5, with 7 bases fitting TRBD1. CDR1 MGHDK and CDR2 SYGVNS come from the germline V gene. This CDR3 region has 14 residues. Trimming at V came to 2 bases and at J to 7 bases, leaving 5 bases not matched to a gene. The CDR3 nucleotides are TGTGCCAGCAGTGAAGACAGGGTCGGCCAGCCCCAGCATTTT. It is translated as CASSEDRVGQPQHF.

The CDR3 nucleotides read TGTGCCAGTAGCCCCCTTAGTCCGCCCGCTAATGAAAAACTGTTTTTT. It specifies CASSPLSPPANEKLFF. The rearrangement uses TRBV19 and TRBJ1-4; the D is unclear. Germline V gene lookup returns CDR1 LNHDA and CDR2 SQIVND (reference sequence). The CDR3 covers 16 residues. V lost 6 bases, J lost 3 bases, and 17 bases lay in between.

This chain uses TRBV18 with TRBJ1-1; 12 bases are a match to TRBD1. The CDR3 is 14 residues long. Looked up from germline, CDR1 is KGHSH and CDR2 is LQKENI. V shed 6 bases and J 5 bases; nucleotides not matched to a gene: 4. CDR3 in amino acids: CASSRGQGATEAFF. CDR3 nucleotide sequence: TGTGCCAGCTCCCGGGGACAGGGGGCGACTGAAGCTTTCTTT. The full variable domain, its missing parts supplied by reference TRBV18 and TRBJ1-1, is NAGVMQNPRHLVRRRGQEARLRCSPMKGHSHVYWYRQLPEEGLKFMVYLQKENIIDESGMPKERFSAEFPKEGPSILRIQQVVRGDSAAYFCASSRGQGATEAFFGQGTRLTVV.

The chain employs TRBV2 and TRBJ2-7; the D call may be TRBD1 or TRBD2 (5 bases each). V was pared by 2 bases and J by 4 bases, with 24 bases between. The germline CDR1 and CDR2 sequences are SNHLY and FYNNEI. The CDR3 has 18 residues. CDR3 DNA sequence: TGTGCCAGCAGTGAACCCCAGGGTGGGGGTTCCAGCCGATACGAGCAGTACTTC. This translates into CASSEPQGGGSSRYEQYF.